Listed below are T cell receptor beta chains from one sample, sequenced in a study of read filtering for tumor transcriptome and immune sequencing. One entry per CDR3 protein, called by TCRdb with MiXCR from the reads. Here the sample spans about 24,000 distinct CDR3 sequences, 20% to 25% being singletons. Sequencing input: a population of CD138-negative cells sorted from bone marrow. Source of these receptors: a donor aged 40 or over with multiple myeloma. CDR3s include the opening cysteine and the closing phenylalanine or tryptophan. D genes are given only for firm matches. Clone sizes are given selectively: once, few, many, or a class where the clone is expanded.

cdr3_aa: CASSEEYRGVTGELFF
cdr3_nt: TGTGCCAGCAGTGAAGAGTACAGGGGGGTCACCGGGGAGCTGTTTTTT
v_call: TRBV6-4
clone_size: many
d_call: TRBD1
j_call: TRBJ2-2

cdr3_aa: CASSLGTDSNQPQHF
cdr3_nt: TGTGCCAGCAGCTTAGGTACAGATAGCAATCAGCCCCAGCATTTT
v_call: TRBV11-2
clone_size: many
d_call: NA
j_call: TRBJ1-5

cdr3_aa: CSVGTGGDGYTF
cdr3_nt: TGCAGCGTTGGGACAGGGGGCGATGGCTACACCTTC
v_call: TRBV29-1
clone_size: few
d_call: TRBD1
j_call: TRBJ1-2

cdr3_aa: CASSYRGGTGTDTQYF
cdr3_nt: TGTGCCAGCAGTTACCGGGGGGGTACGGGCACAGATACGCAGTATTTT
v_call: TRBV6-6
clone_size: many
d_call: TRBD2
j_call: TRBJ2-3

cdr3_aa: CATSTDRAGYRYEQYF
cdr3_nt: TGTGCCACCAGTACCGACAGGGCAGGTTACAGGTACGAGCAGTACTTC
v_call: TRBV12-3/TRBV12-4
clone_size: NA
d_call: TRBD1
j_call: TRBJ2-7

cdr3_aa: CASSLSGGLSNEQFF
cdr3_nt: TGTGCCAGCAGTTTGAGCGGGGGACTTTCCAATGAGCAGTTCTTC
v_call: TRBV6-2/TRBV6-3
clone_size: medium-sized
d_call: TRBD2
j_call: TRBJ2-1

cdr3_aa: CASSLENTDTQYF
cdr3_nt: TGCGCCAGCAGCTTGGAAAACACAGATACGCAGTATTTT
v_call: TRBV5-1
clone_size: many
d_call: NA
j_call: TRBJ2-3

cdr3_aa: CASSLPGPGENTEAFF
cdr3_nt: TGTGCCAGCAGCCTCCCGGGACCTGGTGAGAACACTGAAGCTTTCTTT
v_call: TRBV7-6
clone_size: many
d_call: NA
j_call: TRBJ1-1

cdr3_aa: CAITGTTNPTPKNIQYF
cdr3_nt: TGTGCCATCACCGGGACTACAAACCCAACTCCCAAAAACATTCAGTACTTC
v_call: TRBV19
clone_size: once
d_call: TRBD2
j_call: TRBJ2-4

cdr3_aa: CASSVVGQGVAQPQHF
cdr3_nt: TGTGCCAGCAGCGTAGTAGGTCAGGGTGTAGCTCAGCCCCAGCATTTT
v_call: TRBV9
clone_size: NA
d_call: NA
j_call: TRBJ1-5

cdr3_aa: CSAGLPGQLSYEQYF
cdr3_nt: TGCAGTGCAGGCCTTCCGGGACAGCTTTCCTACGAGCAGTACTTC
v_call: TRBV20-1
clone_size: many
d_call: TRBD1
j_call: TRBJ2-7

cdr3_aa: CASSFLLKNTGELFF
cdr3_nt: TGTGCCAGCAGCTTTCTGTTGAAGAACACCGGGGAGCTGTTTTTT
v_call: TRBV11-1
clone_size: many
d_call: NA
j_call: TRBJ2-2

cdr3_aa: CATTKLAGGSNEQFF
cdr3_nt: TGTGCCACCACCAAACTAGCGGGGGGCTCTAATGAGCAGTTCTTC
v_call: TRBV24-1
clone_size: medium-sized
d_call: TRBD2
j_call: TRBJ2-1

cdr3_aa: CSARPFQNTEAFF
cdr3_nt: TGCAGTGCGAGACCATTTCAGAACACTGAAGCTTTCTTT
v_call: TRBV20-1
clone_size: many
d_call: NA
j_call: TRBJ1-1

cdr3_aa: CASSESRGSPLHF
cdr3_nt: TGCGCCAGCAGTGAGTCGAGGGGGTCACCCCTCCACTTT
v_call: TRBV10-1
clone_size: NA
d_call: NA
j_call: TRBJ1-6

cdr3_aa: CASSFLAGGREDGELFF
cdr3_nt: TGTGCCAGCAGTTTTCTAGCGGGGGGGCGGGAAGACGGGGAGCTGTTTTTT
v_call: TRBV12-3/TRBV12-4
clone_size: many
d_call: TRBD2
j_call: TRBJ2-2

cdr3_aa: CASSERVGSLYGYTF
cdr3_nt: TGTGCCAGCAGTGAGAGAGTAGGGTCACTCTATGGCTACACCTTC
v_call: TRBV2
clone_size: many
d_call: NA
j_call: TRBJ1-2